This record concerns one TCR beta chain sequence. Its antigen is undetermined. These data belong to a study of blood T cells in healthy people across ages. The study, taken as a whole, reports: Both naive CD4+ cell counts and diversity were greater in long-lived donors than in aged donors.

PCR was performed a second time for 7 to 11 cycles using a sample-barcoded 5' primer and a J-beta primer mix. With 12 random nucleotides, a template-switch adaptor tagged each individual cDNA molecule. Each CDR3 protein is one row after TCRdb ran MiXCR on the 5' RACE reads. The sample consists of about 1.5 million distinct CDR3 sequences, roughly two fifths of them appearing once. Peripheral blood from each donor was collected in a volume of about 9.9 milliliters. CDR3 size: 14 residues. CDR1 is SNHLY and CDR2 is FYNNEI in the germline V gene. The source of this sequence is a woman aged 18 to 35 in good health. The chain has TRBV2 and TRBJ2-5; weak D call: TRBD1 (5 bases). The DNA end is more similar to TRBJ2-7, so the J call may be wrong. Sample: blood. For the CDR3, the DNA is TGTGCCAGCAGTGAGCAGGGTCCTCTTGGCGAGCAGTACTTC. Encoded protein: CASSEQGPLGEQYF.